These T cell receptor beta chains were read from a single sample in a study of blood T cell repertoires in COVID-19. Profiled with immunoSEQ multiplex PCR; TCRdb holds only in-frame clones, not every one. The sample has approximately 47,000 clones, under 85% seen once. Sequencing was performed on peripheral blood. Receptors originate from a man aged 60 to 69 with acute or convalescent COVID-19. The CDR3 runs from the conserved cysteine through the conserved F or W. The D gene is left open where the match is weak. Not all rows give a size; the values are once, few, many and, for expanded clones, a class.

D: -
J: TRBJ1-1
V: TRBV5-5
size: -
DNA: TGTGCCAGCAGCTTGGCCCGCGGGAACACTGAAGCTTTCTTT
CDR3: CASSLARGNTEAFF

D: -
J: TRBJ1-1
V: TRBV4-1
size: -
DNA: TGCGCCAGCAGCACGGACAGCATGAACACTGAAGCTTTCTTT
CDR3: CASSTDSMNTEAFF

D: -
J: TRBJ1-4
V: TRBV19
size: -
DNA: TGTGCCAGTAGTAGTCTCGCTTCAGGGTCAACTAATGAAAAACTGTTTTTT
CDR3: CASSSLASGSTNEKLFF

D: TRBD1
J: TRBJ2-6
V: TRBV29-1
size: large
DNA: TGCAGCGTGGGCCCCGGGACAGGGGGTGGCTCTGGGGCCAACGTCCTGACTTTC
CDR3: CSVGPGTGGGSGANVLTF

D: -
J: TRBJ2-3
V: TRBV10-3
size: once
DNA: TGTGCCACTAAGACCCAGACAAGCACAGATACGCAGTATTTT
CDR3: CATKTQTSTDTQYF

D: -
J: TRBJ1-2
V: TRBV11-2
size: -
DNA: TGTGCCAGCAGCTTAGATTGGCAGCCGACTCAATATGGCTACACCTTC
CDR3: CASSLDWQPTQYGYTF

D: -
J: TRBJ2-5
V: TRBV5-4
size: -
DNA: TGTGCCAGCAGCTCTGGGGCCCATAAAGAGACCCAGTACTTC
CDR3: CASSSGAHKETQYF

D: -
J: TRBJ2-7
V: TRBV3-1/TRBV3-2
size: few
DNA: TGTGCCAGCAGCCAAGATCTTCAGCGAAACGAGCAGTACTTC
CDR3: CASSQDLQRNEQYF

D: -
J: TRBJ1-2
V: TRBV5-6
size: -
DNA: TGTGCCAGCAGCTTGTGGTCAGGGTCCCACTATGGCTACACCTTC
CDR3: CASSLWSGSHYGYTF

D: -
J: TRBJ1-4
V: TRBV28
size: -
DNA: TGTGCCAGCAGTTTACTTGAGGGCCTTAATGAAAAACTGTTTTTT
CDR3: CASSLLEGLNEKLFF

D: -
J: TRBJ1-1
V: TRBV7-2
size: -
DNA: TGTGCCAGCAGCTTCAGCGCGTTGAACACTGAAGCTTTCTTT
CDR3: CASSFSALNTEAFF

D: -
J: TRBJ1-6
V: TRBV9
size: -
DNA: TGTGCCAGCAGCGAGGAGAGATCGGATTCACCCCTCCACTTT
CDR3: CASSEERSDSPLHF

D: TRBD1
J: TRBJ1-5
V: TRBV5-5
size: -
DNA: TGTGCCAGCTCTCGGACAGGGGGCCGACAGCCCCAGCATTTT
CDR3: CASSRTGGRQPQHF

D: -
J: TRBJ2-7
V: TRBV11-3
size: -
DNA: TGTGCCAGCAGCTTAGATGGCAGGGGTGAGCAGTACTTC
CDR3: CASSLDGRGEQYF

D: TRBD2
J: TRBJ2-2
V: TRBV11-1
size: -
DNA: TGTGCCAGCAGCTTAGAACTAGCGGGATCCGGGGAGCTGTTTTTT
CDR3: CASSLELAGSGELFF

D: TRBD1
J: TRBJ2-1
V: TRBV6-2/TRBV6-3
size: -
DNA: TGTGCCAGCAGTTACTCCACTTGGACAGGGTCCTACAATGAGCAGTTCTTC
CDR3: CASSYSTWTGSYNEQFF

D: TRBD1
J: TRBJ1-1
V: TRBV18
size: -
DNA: TGTGCCAGCTCACTACGGGGACAGGAGAACACTGAAGCTTTCTTT
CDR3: CASSLRGQENTEAFF

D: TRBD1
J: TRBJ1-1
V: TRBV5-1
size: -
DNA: TGCGCCAGCAGCATCGGGACAGGGGAGAAACCTTTCTTT
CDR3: CASSIGTGEKPFF

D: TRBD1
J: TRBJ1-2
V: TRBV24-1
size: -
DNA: TGTGCCACCAGTGGGGGAAGACAGGGGAGGGCTGGTGGCTACACCTTC
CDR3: CATSGGRQGRAGGYTF

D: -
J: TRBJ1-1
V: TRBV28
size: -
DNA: TGTGCCAGCAGTTTGAGCGAGGCAGGGGTAGTGAACACTGAAGCTTTCTTT
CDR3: CASSLSEAGVVNTEAFF

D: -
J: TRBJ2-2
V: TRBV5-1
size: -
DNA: TGCGCCAGCAGCGCCCGGGACAATGCCGGGGAGCTGTTTTTT
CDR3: CASSARDNAGELFF

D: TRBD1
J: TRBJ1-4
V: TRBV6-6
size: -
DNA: TGTGCCAGCAGTTACGGCACAGGGGTGGACGAAAAACTGTTTTTT
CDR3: CASSYGTGVDEKLFF

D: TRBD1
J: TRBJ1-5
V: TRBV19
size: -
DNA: TGTGCCAGTAGTATGAGGACAGGGGTTTACATCGGCGAGCCCCAGCATTTT
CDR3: CASSMRTGVYIGEPQHF

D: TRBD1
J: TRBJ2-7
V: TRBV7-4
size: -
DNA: TGTGCCAGCAGCTTAGAGCGGGGACAGGGGTCCCCGGACTACGAGCAGTACTTC
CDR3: CASSLERGQGSPDYEQYF

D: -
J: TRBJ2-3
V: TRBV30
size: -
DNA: TGTGCCTGGAGTGTACAGGTCAGCACGCAGTATTTT
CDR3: CAWSVQVSTQYF

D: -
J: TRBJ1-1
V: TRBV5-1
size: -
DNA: TGCGCCAGCAGCCCCCACGGGGGTGGAACTGAAGCTTTCTTT
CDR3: CASSPHGGGTEAFF

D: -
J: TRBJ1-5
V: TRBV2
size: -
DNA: TGTGCCAGCAGTGAATGGGGCGGCTATTCCGATCAGCCCCAGCATTTT
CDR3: CASSEWGGYSDQPQHF

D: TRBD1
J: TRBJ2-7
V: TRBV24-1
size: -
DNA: TGTGCCACCAGTCGGACAGGGGGCTACGAGCAGTACTTC
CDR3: CATSRTGGYEQYF

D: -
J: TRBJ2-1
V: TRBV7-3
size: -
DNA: TGTGCCAGCAGCTTAATAGGGGGTGAGCAGTTCTTC
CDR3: CASSLIGGEQFF

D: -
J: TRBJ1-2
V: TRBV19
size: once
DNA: TGTGCCAGTAGCTGGACTGCCGGCTATGGCTACACCTTC
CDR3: CASSWTAGYGYTF

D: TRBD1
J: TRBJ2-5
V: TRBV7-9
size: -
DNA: TGTGCCAGCAGCTTATTAGTTAGGACAGGGGCAGAGACCCAGTACTTC
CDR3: CASSLLVRTGAETQYF

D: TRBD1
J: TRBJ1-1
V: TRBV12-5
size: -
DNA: TGTGCTAGTGGCTTGGTACAGGGGCACACTGAAGCTTTCTTT
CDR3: CASGLVQGHTEAFF

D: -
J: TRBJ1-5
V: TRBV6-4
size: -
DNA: TGTGCCAGCATCACCAGGGGCCGTAGCAATCAGCCCCAGCATTTT
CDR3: CASITRGRSNQPQHF

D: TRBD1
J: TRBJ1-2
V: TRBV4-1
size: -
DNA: TGCGCCAGCAGCCAAGATGAGAGCAGGGGGTCTTACTATGGCTACACCTTC
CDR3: CASSQDESRGSYYGYTF

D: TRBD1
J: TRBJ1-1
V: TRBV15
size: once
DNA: TGTGCCACCAGCAAAGGGACAGGGGGGAACACTGAAGCTTTCTTT
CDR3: CATSKGTGGNTEAFF

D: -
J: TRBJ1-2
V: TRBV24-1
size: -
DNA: TGTGCCACCAGTCACTCCTCCTATGGCTACACCTTC
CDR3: CATSHSSYGYTF

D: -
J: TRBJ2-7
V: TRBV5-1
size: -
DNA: TGCGCCAGCAGCCCCGGCTACAGCTCCTACGAGCAGTACTTC
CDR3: CASSPGYSSYEQYF

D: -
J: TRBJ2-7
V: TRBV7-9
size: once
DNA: TGTGCCAGCAGCTTAGCCGGACAGATCTACGAGCAGTACTTC
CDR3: CASSLAGQIYEQYF

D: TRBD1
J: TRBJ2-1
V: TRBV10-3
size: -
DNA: TGTGCCATACAGGGACAGGGTAACAATGAGCAGTTCTTC
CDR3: CAIQGQGNNEQFF

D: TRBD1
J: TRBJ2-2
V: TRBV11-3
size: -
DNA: TGTGCCAGCAGCTTGCGGACAGGGGATATCGCCGGGGAGCTGTTTTTT
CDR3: CASSLRTGDIAGELFF

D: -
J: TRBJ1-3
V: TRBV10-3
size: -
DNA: TGTGCCATCAGTGAACAGGGATTTAACACCATATATTTT
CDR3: CAISEQGFNTIYF

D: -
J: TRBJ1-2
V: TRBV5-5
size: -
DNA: TGTGCCAGCAGCTCACGGACAGCGGATGGCTACACCTTC
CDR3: CASSSRTADGYTF

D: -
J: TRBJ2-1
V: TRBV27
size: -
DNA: TGTGCCAGCAGCGAAACGCAGGGAGGCCATGAGCAGTTCTTC
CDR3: CASSETQGGHEQFF

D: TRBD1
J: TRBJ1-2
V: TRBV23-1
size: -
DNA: TGCGCCAGCAGTCGGGGACCCGAAAGGACAGGGTCGGACTATGGCTACACCTTC
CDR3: CASSRGPERTGSDYGYTF

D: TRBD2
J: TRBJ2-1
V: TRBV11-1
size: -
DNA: TGTGCCAGCAGCTTAGCTAGCGGGGGGACGGGAGAGCAGTTCTTC
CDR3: CASSLASGGTGEQFF

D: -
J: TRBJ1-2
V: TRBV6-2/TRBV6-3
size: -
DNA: TGTGCCAGCAGTTACTCGGTCTGGCAGACATCCTATGGCTACACCTTC
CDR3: CASSYSVWQTSYGYTF

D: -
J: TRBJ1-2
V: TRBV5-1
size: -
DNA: TGCGCCAGCAGACCGGGTGCGAACTATGGCTACACCTTC
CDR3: CASRPGANYGYTF

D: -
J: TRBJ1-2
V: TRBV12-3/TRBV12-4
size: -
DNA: TGTGCCAGCAGTTTAAGCCAGCGGTTTGGCTACACCTTC
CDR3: CASSLSQRFGYTF

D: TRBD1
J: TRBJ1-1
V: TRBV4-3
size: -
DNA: TGCGCCAGCAGCCAGACAGGGCTTAGTCGCACTGAAGCTTTCTTT
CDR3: CASSQTGLSRTEAFF

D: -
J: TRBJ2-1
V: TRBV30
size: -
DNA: TGTGCCTGGAGTTCAGGGAAGAGTGAGCAGTTCTTC
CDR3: CAWSSGKSEQFF

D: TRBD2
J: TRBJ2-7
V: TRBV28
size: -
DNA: TGTGCCAGCAGTTTACTTACTAGCGGGGGTCAGGAGCAGTACTTC
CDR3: CASSLLTSGGQEQYF

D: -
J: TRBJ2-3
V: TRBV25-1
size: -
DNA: TGTGCCAGCAGTGAATTTTCGGATACGCAGTATTTT
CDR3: CASSEFSDTQYF

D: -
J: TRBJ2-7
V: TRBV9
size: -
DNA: TGTGCCAGCAGCCCCTCCCCCGGGAGCTCCTACGAGCAGTACTTC
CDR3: CASSPSPGSSYEQYF

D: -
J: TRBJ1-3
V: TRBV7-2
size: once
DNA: TGTGCCAGCAGCCCGCCCGCGTTGGGAAACACCATATATTTT
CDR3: CASSPPALGNTIYF

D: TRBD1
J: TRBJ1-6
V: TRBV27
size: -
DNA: TGTGCCAGCAGTGCCACAGGGGGCCGGTCACCCCTCCACTTT
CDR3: CASSATGGRSPLHF

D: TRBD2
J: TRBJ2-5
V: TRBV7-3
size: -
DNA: TGTGCCAGCAGCTTAGCTAGCGGGGGTAGGGAGACCCAGTACTTC
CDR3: CASSLASGGRETQYF

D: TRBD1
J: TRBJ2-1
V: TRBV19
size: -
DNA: TGTGCCAGTAGTATAGATCCCGACAGGGGCAATGAGCAGTTCTTC
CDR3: CASSIDPDRGNEQFF

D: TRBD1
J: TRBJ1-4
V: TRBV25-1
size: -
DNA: TGTGCCAGCAGTGAATCCCGAGGGGGCGTTGAAAAACTGTTTTTT
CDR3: CASSESRGGVEKLFF

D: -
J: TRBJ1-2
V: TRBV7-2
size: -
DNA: TGTGCCAGCAGCCGTCACGGGGGGGTATCGGGATCTAACTATGGCTACACCTTC
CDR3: CASSRHGGVSGSNYGYTF

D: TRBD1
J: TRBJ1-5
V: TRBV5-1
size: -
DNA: TGCGCCAGCAGCGAAAGGGACAGGAGGAGCAATCAGCCCCAGCATTTT
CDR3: CASSERDRRSNQPQHF